This TCR delta chain was identified during a study of γδ T cells in repeated Plasmodium falciparum infection. TCRdb fed the multiplex PCR reads to CATT. Counted here are 90,000 or so delta-chain clones, over 0.9% occurring once; the ten biggest clones make up approximately 9.6%. Bulk repertoires came from Vgamma9/Vdelta2+ or Vdelta2-negative gammadelta T cells flow-sorted from PBMC. Germline V lookup: CDR1 TSWWSYY, CDR2 QGS. This CDR3 comprises 23 residues. Trimming cost V 1 base and J 3 bases; bases outside gene matches: 27. This clone appeared many times. The sample consisted of gamma-delta T cells from blood. The clonotype was recovered from a pool of human donors (malaria-infected and uninfected, not separated). The gene calls are TRDV1 and TRDJ1; 9 nucleotides agree with TRDD2. This CDR3 reads CALGERGNYVYLPTSPLADKLIF. The DNA for the CDR3 is TGTGCTCTTGGGGAACGCGGGAACTACGTATACCTTCCTACAAGTCCCCTTGCCGATAAACTCATCTTT.